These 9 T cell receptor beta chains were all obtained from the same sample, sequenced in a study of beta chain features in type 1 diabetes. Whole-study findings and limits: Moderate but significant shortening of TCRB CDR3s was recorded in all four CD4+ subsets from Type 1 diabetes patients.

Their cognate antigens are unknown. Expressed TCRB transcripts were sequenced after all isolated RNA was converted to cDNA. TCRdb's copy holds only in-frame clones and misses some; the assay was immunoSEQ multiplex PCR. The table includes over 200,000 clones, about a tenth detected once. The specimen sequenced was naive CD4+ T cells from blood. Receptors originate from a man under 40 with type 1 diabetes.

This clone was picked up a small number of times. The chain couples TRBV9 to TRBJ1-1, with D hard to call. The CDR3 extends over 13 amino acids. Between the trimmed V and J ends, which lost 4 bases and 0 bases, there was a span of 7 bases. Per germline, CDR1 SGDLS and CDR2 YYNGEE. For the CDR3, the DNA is TGTGCCAGCAGCCCTCGTTTGAACACTGAAGCTTTCTTT. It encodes CASSPRLNTEAFF.

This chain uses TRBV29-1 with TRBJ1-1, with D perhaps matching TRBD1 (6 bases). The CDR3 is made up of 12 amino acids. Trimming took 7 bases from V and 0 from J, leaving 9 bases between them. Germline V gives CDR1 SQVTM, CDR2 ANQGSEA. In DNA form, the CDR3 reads TGCAGCGCTGGACAGTTGAACACTGAAGCTTTCTTT. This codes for CSAGQLNTEAFF.

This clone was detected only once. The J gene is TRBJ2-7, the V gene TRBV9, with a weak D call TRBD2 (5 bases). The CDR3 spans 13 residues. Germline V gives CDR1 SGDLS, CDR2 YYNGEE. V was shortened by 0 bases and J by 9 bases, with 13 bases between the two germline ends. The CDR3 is CASSVDSGRGQYF. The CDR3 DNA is TGTGCCAGCAGCGTAGACAGCGGCAGAGGGCAGTACTTC.

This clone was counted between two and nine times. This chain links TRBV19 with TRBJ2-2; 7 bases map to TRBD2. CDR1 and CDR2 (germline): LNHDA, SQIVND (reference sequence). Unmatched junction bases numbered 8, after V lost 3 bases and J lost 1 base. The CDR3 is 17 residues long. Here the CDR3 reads CASSMKRWGGNTGELFF. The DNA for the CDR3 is TGTGCCAGTAGTATGAAGCGGTGGGGGGGGAACACCGGGGAGCTGTTTTTT.

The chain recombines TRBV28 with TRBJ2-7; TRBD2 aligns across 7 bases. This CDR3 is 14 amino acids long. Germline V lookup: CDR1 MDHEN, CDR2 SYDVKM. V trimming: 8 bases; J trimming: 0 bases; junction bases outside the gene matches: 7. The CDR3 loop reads CASLGGSGSYEQYF. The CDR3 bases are TGTGCCAGCCTGGGGGGGTCGGGCTCCTACGAGCAGTACTTC.

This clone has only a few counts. The CDR3 region has the DNA TGTGCCAGCAGTTACTCAGAGTCTGGGGCCAACGTCCTGACTTTC. Protein product: CASSYSESGANVLTF. The V gene is TRBV6-5, the J gene TRBJ2-6, with D unclear. The V gene's germline CDR1 is MNHEY and CDR2 SVGAGI. Trimming took off 0 bases at V and 1 base at J, with 4 bases between the two ends. The CDR3 loop spans 15 amino acids.

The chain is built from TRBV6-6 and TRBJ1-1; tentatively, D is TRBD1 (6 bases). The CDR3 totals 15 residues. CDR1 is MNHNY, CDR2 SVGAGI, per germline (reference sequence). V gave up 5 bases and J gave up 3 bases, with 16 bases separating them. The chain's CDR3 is CASSLFETGHTEAFF. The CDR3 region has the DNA TGTGCCAGCAGTCTCTTCGAAACAGGGCACACTGAAGCTTTCTTT.

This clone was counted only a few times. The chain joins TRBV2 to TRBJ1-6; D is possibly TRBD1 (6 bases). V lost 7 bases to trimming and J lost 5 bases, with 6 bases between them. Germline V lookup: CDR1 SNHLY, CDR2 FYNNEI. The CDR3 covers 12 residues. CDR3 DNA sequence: TGTGCCAGCAACAGGGATAATTCACCCCTCCACTTT. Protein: CASNRDNSPLHF. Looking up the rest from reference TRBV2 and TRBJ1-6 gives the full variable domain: EPEVTQTPSHQVTQMGQEVILRCVPISNHLYFYWYRQILGQKVEFLVSFYNNEISEKSEIFDDQFSVERPDGSNFTLKIRSTKLEDSAMYFCASNRDNSPLHFGNGTRLTVT.

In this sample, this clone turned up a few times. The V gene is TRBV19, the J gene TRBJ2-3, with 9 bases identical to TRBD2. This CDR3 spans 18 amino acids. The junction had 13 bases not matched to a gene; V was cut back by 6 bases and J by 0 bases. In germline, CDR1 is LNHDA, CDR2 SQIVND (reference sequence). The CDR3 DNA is TGTGCCAGTAGCGAGCTAGCGGGGAGTCTTGTGAGCACAGATACGCAGTATTTT. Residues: CASSELAGSLVSTDTQYF.